Listed here are 5 T cell receptor beta chains from one sample, sequenced in a study of blood T cell repertoires in COVID-19. Produced via immunoSEQ multiplex PCR; TCRdb's table is partial and in-frame only. This table holds roughly 12,000 clones, 73% found once. The material sequenced was peripheral blood. These receptors were obtained from a human donor in a cohort sampled during active COVID-19.

The rearrangement links TRBV5-1 to TRBJ2-7, with 7 bases matching TRBD2. This CDR3 has 15 residues. Germline CDR1 is SGHRS and CDR2 is YFSETQ. The ends lost 2 bases at V and 0 bases at J; junction bases unmatched: 5. The CDR3 DNA sequence: TGCGCCAGCAGCTTCCTAGCGGCAGGCTCCTACGAGCAGTACTTC. Its protein product is CASSFLAAGSYEQYF. The whole variable domain, remainder taken from reference TRBV5-1 and TRBJ2-7, is KAGVTQTPRYLIKTRGQQVTLSCSPISGHRSVSWYQQTPGQGLQFLFEYFSETQRNKGNFPGRFSGRQFSNSRSEMNVSTLELGDSALYLCASSFLAAGSYEQYFGPGTRLTVT.

The chain couples TRBV7-3 to TRBJ2-1; 7 positions match TRBD1. The CDR3 extends over 15 amino acids. With 2 bases clipped from V and 5 bases from J, the junction kept 6 bases outside the gene matches. CDR1 and CDR2 from the germline V gene are SGHTA and FQGTGA. Here the CDR3 reads CASSLPGQRNNEQFF. Written as DNA, the CDR3 is TGTGCCAGCAGCTTACCGGGACAGAGGAACAATGAGCAGTTCTTC.

The CDR3 DNA reads TGCGCCAGCAGCCAACGGGGGACAGTCCCCGGGGAGCTGTTTTTT. This codes for CASSQRGTVPGELFF. J is TRBJ2-2 and V is TRBV4-3; weak D call: TRBD1 (7 bases). V shed 2 bases and J shed 6 bases, with 13 bases lying between them. This CDR3 comprises 15 residues. Germline loops: CDR1 LGHNA, CDR2 YSLEER.

V usage is TRBV28 and J usage is TRBJ2-7, with 9 bases aligning to TRBD1. The trim removed 3 bases at V and 6 bases at J, leaving 6 bases unmatched. This CDR3 is 14 amino acids long. The germline V gene has CDR1 MDHEN and CDR2 SYDVKM. CDR3 in DNA: TGTGCCAGCAGTTTTTCCGGACAGGGGCGCGAGCAGTACTTC. Protein product: CASSFSGQGREQYF. Looking up the rest from reference TRBV28 and TRBJ2-7 gives the full variable domain: DVKVTQSSRYLVKRTGEKVFLECVQDMDHENMFWYRQDPGLGLRLIYFSYDVKMKEKGDIPEGYSVSREKKERFSLILESASTNQTSMYLCASSFSGQGREQYFGPGTRLTVT.

In this sample, this clone is medium-sized. The J gene is TRBJ2-1, the V gene TRBV6-2 or TRBV6-3; 7 bases map to TRBD2. The CDR3 covers 17 residues. The germline gives CDR1 MNHEY, CDR2 SVGEGT. V gave up 0 bases and J gave up 3 bases; unmatched junction bases: 8. Here the CDR3 reads CASSYSPPSGLYNEQFF. The CDR3 coding sequence is TGTGCCAGCAGTTACTCCCCCCCTAGCGGACTCTACAATGAGCAGTTCTTC.